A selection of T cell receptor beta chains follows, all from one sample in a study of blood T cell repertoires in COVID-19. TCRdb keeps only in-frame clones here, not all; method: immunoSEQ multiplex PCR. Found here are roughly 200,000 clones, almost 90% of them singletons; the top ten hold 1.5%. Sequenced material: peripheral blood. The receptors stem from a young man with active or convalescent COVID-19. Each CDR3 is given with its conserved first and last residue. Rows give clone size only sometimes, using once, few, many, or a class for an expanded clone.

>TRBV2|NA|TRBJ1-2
CASSDDNNYGYTF
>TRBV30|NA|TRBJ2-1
CAWSVTLAGNNEQFF
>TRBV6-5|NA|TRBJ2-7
CASSRTSGTYEQYF
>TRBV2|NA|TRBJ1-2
CASSVQARGYGYTF
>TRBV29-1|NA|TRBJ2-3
CSVEIEELDTDTQYF
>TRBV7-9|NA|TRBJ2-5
CASSSFAVGRETQYF
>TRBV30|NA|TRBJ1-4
CAWSVGQGITNEKLFF
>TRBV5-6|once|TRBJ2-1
CASSLGQAYNEQFF
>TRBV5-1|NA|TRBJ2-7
CASSPGGVGNYEQYF
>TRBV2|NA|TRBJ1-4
CASSSSRGREKLFF
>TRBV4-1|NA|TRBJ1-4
CASSQDLRGATNEKLFF
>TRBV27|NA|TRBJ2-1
CASSLSVLRDPLSGALVNEQFF
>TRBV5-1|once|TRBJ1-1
CASRQGAGTEAFF
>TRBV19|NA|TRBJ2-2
CASSVDRDGELFF
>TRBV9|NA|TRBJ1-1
CASSVGRGRNTEAFF
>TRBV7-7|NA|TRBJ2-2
CASSRLAGSNTGELFF
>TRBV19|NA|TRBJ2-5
CASSMGLLQGTETQYF
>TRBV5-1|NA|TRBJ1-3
CASSPGTASGNTIYF
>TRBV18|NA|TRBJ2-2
CASSPVAGAKAGELFF
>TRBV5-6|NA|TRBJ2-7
CASSLARGGEQYF
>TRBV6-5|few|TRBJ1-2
CASRESRGWDGYTF
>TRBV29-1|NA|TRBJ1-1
CSVGGQGNTEAFF
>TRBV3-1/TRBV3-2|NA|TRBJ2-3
CASSFRLAGRGGLDTQYF
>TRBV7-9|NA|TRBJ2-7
CASSFQNYEQYF
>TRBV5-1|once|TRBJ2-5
CASSLSGGRGETQYF
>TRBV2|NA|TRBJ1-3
CASSGRGSRNTIYF
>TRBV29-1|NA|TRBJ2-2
CSVEDSGLNTGELFF
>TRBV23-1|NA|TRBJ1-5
CASSQWRGNQPQHF
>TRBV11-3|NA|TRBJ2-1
CASSHSYNEQFF
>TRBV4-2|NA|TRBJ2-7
CASSQNFGLNYEQYF
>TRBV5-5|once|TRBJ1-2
CASSLEQTNYGYTF
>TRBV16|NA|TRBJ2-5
CASSQGPREETQYF
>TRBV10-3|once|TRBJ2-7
CAISPGLAGQREYF
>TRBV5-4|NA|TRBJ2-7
CASSLPGQGKVEQYF
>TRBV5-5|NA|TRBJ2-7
CASSWAGGTYSYEQYF
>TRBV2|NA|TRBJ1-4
CASNRQATNEKLFF
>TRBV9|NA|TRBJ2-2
CASSENRGLRTGELFF
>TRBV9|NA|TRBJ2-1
CASRGELDNEQFF
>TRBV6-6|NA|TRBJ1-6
CASSFNPGQANSPLHF
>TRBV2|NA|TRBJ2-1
CATHSEISYNEQFF
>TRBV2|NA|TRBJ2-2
CASSPYSGSGELFF
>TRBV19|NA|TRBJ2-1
CASSVGTSGVGNEQFF
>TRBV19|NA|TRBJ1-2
CASCIAGGFYGYTF
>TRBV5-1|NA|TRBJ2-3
CASSLGRTATTDTQYF
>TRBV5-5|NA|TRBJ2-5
CASSREYQETQYF
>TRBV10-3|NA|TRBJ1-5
CAMSDGSNQPQHF
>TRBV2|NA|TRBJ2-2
CASSGGYTGELFF
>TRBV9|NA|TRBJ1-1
CASSADRDTEAFF
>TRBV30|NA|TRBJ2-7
CAWSVASGKAEQYF
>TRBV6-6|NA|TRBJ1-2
CASSYGQLYGYTF
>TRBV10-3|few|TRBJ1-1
CAISDDRSDTEAFF
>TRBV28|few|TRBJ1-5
CASSSGAGTSSNQPQHF
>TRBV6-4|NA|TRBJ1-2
CASSDAGAGGYTF
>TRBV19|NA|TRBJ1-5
CASVGGGMRQPQHF